This T cell receptor beta chain derives from a study of blood T cell repertoires in COVID-19. This CDR3 spans 18 amino acids. Germline lookup yields CDR1 SGHRS and CDR2 YFSETQ. The J segment lost 0 bases and the V segment lost 1 base, leaving 11 bases of the junction unmatched. Generated by immunoSEQ multiplex PCR, the TCRdb table keeps only in-frame clones and is missing some. The sample holds under 130,000 clones, 65% to 80% seen once. This clone was observed once. Sequenced input: peripheral blood. This chain uses TRBV5-1 with TRBJ2-7; 9 bases map to TRBD1. This clonotype was obtained from a man between 65 and 85 years old with active or convalescent COVID-19. CDR3 DNA sequence: TGCGCCAGCAGCTTGAGAGCCGGGACAGGGTTAAGCTCCTACGAGCAGTACTTC. It yields the protein CASSLRAGTGLSSYEQYF.